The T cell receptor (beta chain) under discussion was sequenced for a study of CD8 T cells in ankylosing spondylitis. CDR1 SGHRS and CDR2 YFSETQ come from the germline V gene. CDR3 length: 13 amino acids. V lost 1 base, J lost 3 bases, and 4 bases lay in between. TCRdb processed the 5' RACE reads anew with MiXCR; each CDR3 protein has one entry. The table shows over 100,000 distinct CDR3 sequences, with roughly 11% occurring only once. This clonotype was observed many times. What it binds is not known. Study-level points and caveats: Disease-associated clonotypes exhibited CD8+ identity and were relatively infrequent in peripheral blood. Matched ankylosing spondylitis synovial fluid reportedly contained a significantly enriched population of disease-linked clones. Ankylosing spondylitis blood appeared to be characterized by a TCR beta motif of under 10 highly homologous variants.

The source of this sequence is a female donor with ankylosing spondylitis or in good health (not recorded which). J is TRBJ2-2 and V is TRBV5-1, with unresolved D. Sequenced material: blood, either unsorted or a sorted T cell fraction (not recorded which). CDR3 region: CASSLTDTGELFF. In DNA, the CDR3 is TGCGCCAGCAGCTTGACTGACACCGGGGAGCTGTTTTTT.